The 10 T cell receptor beta chains presented below share a single source sample, sequenced in a study of cytotoxic CD8 clonotypes in ibrutinib-treated CLL. Generated by immunoSEQ multiplex PCR, the TCRdb table keeps only in-frame clones and is missing some. The data hold 130,000 or so clones, with around 84% observed a single time. This specimen consisted of PBMCs, obtained after 24 months of ibrutinib treatment. Receptor source: a human donor with chronic lymphocytic leukemia.

This chain joins TRBV28 and TRBJ1-5; TRBD1 is a possible D gene (6 bases). The CDR3 is 11 amino acids. Germline V CDR1 and CDR2: MDHEN, SYDVKM. The CDR3 sequence: CAWGQYQPQHF. The CDR3 bases are TGTGCGTGGGGACAATATCAGCCCCAGCATTTT.

CDR3 in amino acids: CASSPGTASSYEQYF. CDR3 DNA sequence: TGTGCCAGCTCACCAGGGACAGCGAGCTCCTACGAGCAGTACTTC. V gene TRBV18 combines with J gene TRBJ2-7; 7 bases match TRBD1. The germline V gene encodes CDR1 KGHSH and CDR2 LQKENI. The V and J ends lost 2 bases and 0 bases, in that order; junction bases with no gene match: 4. This CDR3 is built from 15 residues. Complete variable domain (other parts from reference TRBV18 and TRBJ2-7): NAGVMQNPRHLVRRRGQEARLRCSPMKGHSHVYWYRQLPEEGLKFMVYLQKENIIDESGMPKERFSAEFPKEGPSILRIQQVVRGDSAAYFCASSPGTASSYEQYFGPGTRLTVT.

This rearrangement joins TRBV7-2 to TRBJ1-5, with D possibly matching TRBD1 (6 bases). The V end was cut by 5 bases, the J end by 4 bases, with 18 bases between. The V gene's germline CDR1 is SGHTA and CDR2 FQGNSA. CDR3 length: 16 residues. The CDR3 protein is CASSLGRGPRNQPQHF. As DNA, the CDR3 is TGTGCCAGCAGCCTCGGCAGGGGCCCCCGGAATCAGCCCCAGCATTTT.

The gene calls are TRBV11-2 and TRBJ1-1; 9 bases match TRBD1. Germline V lookup: CDR1 SGHAT, CDR2 FQNNGV. V lost 4 bases, J lost 5 bases, and 8 bases stayed unmatched. The CDR3 contains 15 residues. CDR3 bases: TGTGCCAGCAGCTCCCTACAGGGGGCGAGGACTGAAGCTTTCTTT. The encoded protein is CASSSLQGARTEAFF.

The V call is TRBV9, the J call TRBJ2-2; tentative D call: TRBD1 (5 bases). The V gene lost 7 bases and the J gene lost 5 bases, with 15 bases spanning the gap. This CDR3 is 14 amino acids long. Germline CDR1 SGDLS, CDR2 YYNGEE. Here the CDR3 reads CASCLGVGTGELFF. The CDR3 DNA reads TGTGCCAGCTGTCTAGGGGTCGGAACCGGGGAGCTGTTTTTT.

CDR3: CAIKGVSGNTIYF. DNA of the CDR3: TGTGCCATAAAGGGGGTCTCTGGAAACACCATATATTTT. The V call is TRBV10-3, the J call TRBJ1-3; tentatively, D is TRBD1 (6 bases). Germline V lookup: CDR1 ENHRY, CDR2 SYGVKD. This CDR3 is built from 13 residues. V was pared by 9 bases and J by 0 bases, with 9 bases between.

The chain uses TRBV19 and TRBJ1-2, with TRBD1 matching 10 bases. The germline gives CDR1 LNHDA, CDR2 SQIVND (reference sequence). After removal of 2 bases from V and 8 bases from J, the junction contained 8 bases not matched to a gene. The CDR3 is 15 amino acids. CDR3: CASSISGQGEEGYTF. The DNA for the CDR3 is TGTGCCAGTAGTATAAGTGGACAGGGGGAAGAGGGCTACACCTTC.

The V gene is TRBV5-6, the J gene TRBJ2-7; 8 bases line up with TRBD1. Germline CDR1 and CDR2: SGHDT and YYEEEE. The CDR3 has 14 residues. Losses at the gene ends were 2 bases for V and 6 bases for J; bases not matched to a gene: 7. The CDR3 DNA reads TGTGCCAGCAGCTTCGACAGGGGTTCTGCCGAGCAGTACTTC. It specifies CASSFDRGSAEQYF.

This sequence joins TRBV7-9 and TRBJ1-1; no firm D call. This CDR3 is built from 13 residues. Germline lookup yields CDR1 SEHNR and CDR2 FQNEAQ (reference sequence). With 3 bases removed from V and 4 bases from J, the gap between germline ends came to 9 bases. CDR3 nucleotide sequence: TGTGCCAGCAGCTTTAGTACGAGCACTGAAGCTTTCTTT. As protein: CASSFSTSTEAFF.

The V gene is TRBV6-1, the J gene TRBJ2-1, with 7 bases aligning to TRBD2. From germline, CDR1 is MNHNS and CDR2 SASEGT. CDR3 size: 14 residues. V was clipped by 5 bases and J by 4 bases; unmatched bases: 5. CDR3 sequence reads: CASSKGGGYNEQFF. CDR3 in DNA: TGTGCCAGCAGTAAAGGCGGGGGATACAATGAGCAGTTCTTC.